This T cell receptor (beta chain) was recorded in a study of blood T cells in healthy people across ages. In this sample, this clonotype turned up a few times. With a J-beta primer mix and a sample-barcoded 5' primer, a second PCR ran 7 to 11 cycles. TCRdb independently ran MiXCR on the 5' RACE reads; one entry per CDR3 protein. The sample lists some 730,000 distinct CDR3 sequences, 22% seen once, with roughly 22% in the top ten. The receptor's source is a man between 70 and 80 years old in good health. The sample comprised blood.

The CDR3 loop is CASSRQMGTPSSSGANVLTF. The DNA for the CDR3 is TGTGCCAGCAGCCGACAAATGGGGACCCCCTCCTCCTCTGGGGCCAACGTCCTGACTTTC. The genes are TRBV3-1 and TRBJ2-6; tentatively, D is TRBD1 or TRBD2 (5 bases each). CDR3 size: 20 residues. V gave up 4 bases and J gave up 0 bases, with 22 bases separating them. Germline V gene sequence: CDR1 LGHDT, CDR2 YNNKEL (reference sequence).